The entry below gives a single T cell receptor (beta chain) sequence along with its context. Any gene name here is a mouse gene name. The CDR3 is cut off 1 residue early in the read; its end comes from the germline J gene. The data were obtained in a study of tissue T cells after allogeneic stem cell transplantation. The ends were cut back, 5 bases at V and 3 bases at J, with 7 bases in the middle. The germline CDR1 and CDR2 sequences are LGHDT and YNNKQL (reference sequence). The CDR3 is made up of 12 amino acids. Data came from immunoSEQ multiplex PCR; TCRdb stores just in-frame clones and leaves some out. The top ten hold 0.41% of the sample, which has roughly 20,000 clones, around 63% seen once.

J is TRBJ1-1 and V is TRBV4; D perhaps matches TRBD1 (5 bases). The origin of this receptor is a female BALB/c mouse in good health. This strain's MHC haplotype is H2-d. Sequencing used blood. The CDR3 sequence: CASSRQYTEVFF. The sequenced CDR3 bases are TGTGCCAGCAGCCGACAGTACACAGAAGTCTTC. The whole variable domain, remainder taken from reference TRBV4 and TRBJ1-1, is ETAVFQTPNYHVTQVGNEVSFNCKQTLGHDTMYWYKQDSKKLLKIMFSYNNKQLIVNETVPRRFSPQSSDKAHLNLRIKSVEPEDSAVYLCASSRQYTEVFFGKGTRLTVV.